These 15 T cell receptor beta chains came from one sample sequenced in a study of blood T cell repertoires in COVID-19. Sequencing used immunoSEQ multiplex PCR; TCRdb keeps in-frame clones, though not all of them. The repertoire holds 180,000 or so clones, with 86% as singletons. Input material: peripheral blood. The receptors were gathered from a man in his sixties with acute or convalescent COVID-19.

The chain links TRBV10-2 to TRBJ2-5; 8 nucleotides match TRBD2. The germline gives CDR1 WSHSY, CDR2 SAAADI. The J segment lost 4 bases and the V segment lost 4 bases, leaving 2 bases of the junction unmatched. The CDR3 extends over 13 amino acids. The CDR3 region is CASSALAGETQYF. CDR3 sequence (DNA): TGCGCCAGCAGTGCCCTAGCGGGAGAGACCCAGTACTTC.

CDR3 nucleotides: TGTGCCAGCAGTCTCAGGTGGGAGCAGTACTTC. Translated: CASSLRWEQYF. The genes are TRBV25-1 and TRBJ2-7; no clear D gene. The CDR3 is 11 residues long. From germline, CDR1 is MGHDK and CDR2 SYGVNS. Trimming shortened V by 5 bases and J by 7 bases, and 9 bases separated the two germline ends.

The V and J genes are TRBV28 and TRBJ1-5, with D maybe TRBD1 (6 bases). CDR1 and CDR2 (germline): MDHEN, SYDVKM. The germline V and J ends were trimmed by 2 bases and 6 bases, with 17 bases remaining between them. The CDR3 sequence is 16 residues long. For the CDR3, the DNA is TGTGCCAGCAGTTTACTGGACATTGGGGGCGTTCAGCCCCAGCATTTT. This codes for CASSLLDIGGVQPQHF.

This clone showed up just once. The V gene is TRBV9, the J gene TRBJ2-5, with 9 bases aligning to TRBD1. The CDR3 runs 16 residues. Germline CDR1 reads SGDLS; CDR2 reads YYNGEE. The junction had 10 bases not matched to a gene; V was cut back by 3 bases and J by 4 bases. The CDR3 coding sequence is TGTGCCAGCAGCGCCTGGGGACAGGGTATCGGAGAGACCCAGTACTTC. It yields the protein CASSAWGQGIGETQYF.

The CDR3 here is CASSDPPDYARAFF. The CDR3 bases are TGTGCCAGCAGTGACCCTCCGGACTATGCCCGAGCTTTCTTT. The rearrangement links TRBV2 to TRBJ1-1; D ambiguous. This CDR3 is 14 amino acids long. Germline V gene data show CDR1 as SNHLY and CDR2 as FYNNEI. V shed 3 bases and J shed 10 bases, with 18 bases lying between them. The complete variable domain, with remaining parts taken from reference TRBV2 and TRBJ1-1, reads EPEVTQTPSHQVTQMGQEVILRCVPISNHLYFYWYRQILGQKVEFLVSFYNNEISEKSEIFDDQFSVERPDGSNFTLKIRSTKLEDSAMYFCASSDPPDYARAFFGQGTRLTVV.

In its sample, this clone was seen a few times. At the DNA level, this CDR3 is encoded by other sequences in the same sample as well. This chain joins TRBV29-1 and TRBJ1-1; D gene uncertain. CDR1 and CDR2 (germline): SQVTM, ANQGSEA. CDR3 length equals 12 residues. V lost 5 bases to trimming and J lost 1 base, with 8 bases between them. The CDR3 nucleotides are TGCAGCGTTTCCCGGGGGAACACTGAAGCTTTCTTT. This encodes CSVSRGNTEAFF.

V usage is TRBV27 and J usage is TRBJ1-2; 8 bases map to TRBD1. The ends lost 0 bases at V and 4 bases at J; junction bases unmatched: 10. This CDR3 has 17 residues. CDR1 and CDR2 from the germline V gene are MNHEY and SMNVEV (reference sequence). The CDR3 nucleotides read TGTGCCAGCAGTTTATCGGTGGGGCAGGGGGCTCTCTATGGCTACACCTTC. It encodes CASSLSVGQGALYGYTF.

This clone was detected only a few times. The V and J genes are TRBV27 and TRBJ2-4, with D uncertain. The CDR3 runs to 15 residues. Germline values: CDR1 MNHEY, CDR2 SMNVEV (reference sequence). Trimming stripped 5 bases from V and 0 bases from J, with 11 bases between. The CDR3 protein is CASSPFTLAKNIQYF. In DNA form, the CDR3 reads TGTGCCAGCAGTCCTTTCACTTTAGCCAAAAACATTCAGTACTTC.

The chain carries TRBV11-2 and TRBJ2-2; 9 bases align to TRBD1. V trimming: 5 bases; J trimming: 6 bases; junction bases outside the gene matches: 7. Germline loops: CDR1 SGHAT, CDR2 FQNNGV. CDR3 size: 15 residues. CDR3 nucleotide sequence: TGTGCCAGCAGCCTTCGGGACAGGGTCTCCGGGGAGCTGTTTTTT. This translates into CASSLRDRVSGELFF.

The chain recombines TRBV28 with TRBJ2-5, with 11 bases that match TRBD2. The CDR3 consists of 14 residues. The germline CDR1 and CDR2 sequences are MDHEN and SYDVKM. V trimming: 6 bases; J trimming: 5 bases; junction bases outside the gene matches: 5. The CDR3 loop reads CASRLAGDRETQYF. The CDR3 nucleotides read TGTGCCAGCAGACTAGCGGGAGATCGGGAGACCCAGTACTTC. The full variable domain, rest sourced from reference TRBV28 and TRBJ2-5, is DVKVTQSSRYLVKRTGEKVFLECVQDMDHENMFWYRQDPGLGLRLIYFSYDVKMKEKGDIPEGYSVSREKKERFSLILESASTNQTSMYLCASRLAGDRETQYFGPGTRLLVL.

This clone occurred once. The chain combines TRBV6-5 with TRBJ2-2, with a possible D match to TRBD1 (6 bases). Germline V lookup: CDR1 MNHEY, CDR2 SVGAGI. V was pared by 6 bases and J by 3 bases, with 11 bases between. This CDR3 has 14 residues. This chain's CDR3 is CASRTGFDTGELFF. Here the CDR3 DNA reads TGTGCCAGCAGGACAGGTTTTGACACCGGGGAGCTGTTTTTT.

The genes are TRBV7-6 and TRBJ2-5; D is unclear. Germline V gives CDR1 SGHVS, CDR2 FNYEAQ. The CDR3 is 12 residues long. The V gene lost 5 bases and the J gene lost 2 bases, with 6 bases spanning the gap. CDR3 bases: TGTGCCAGCAGCCTCCTTCAAGAGACCCAGTACTTC. It encodes CASSLLQETQYF.

The J gene is TRBJ1-5, the V gene TRBV6-1; D call uncertain. The CDR3 totals 14 residues. The V end was cut by 2 bases, the J end by 3 bases, with 8 bases between. Germline V lookup: CDR1 MNHNS, CDR2 SASEGT. The CDR3 region is CASSETGFNQPQHF. In nucleotides, the CDR3 is TGTGCCAGCAGTGAAACCGGGTTCAATCAGCCCCAGCATTTT.

The chain carries TRBV19 and TRBJ1-1; 8 bases align to TRBD1. The CDR3 contains 15 residues. The germline CDR1 and CDR2 sequences are LNHDA and SQIVND (reference sequence). J gave up 1 base and V 3 bases, and 4 bases lay outside the gene matches. Here the CDR3 DNA reads TGTGCCAGTAGTATGTTGACAGGGGCGAACACTGAAGCTTTCTTT. Translation: CASSMLTGANTEAFF.

The chain couples TRBV7-7 to TRBJ2-2, with 7 bases that match TRBD1. The CDR3 length is 13 residues. The ends lost 6 bases at V and 6 bases at J; junction bases unmatched: 4. Germline loops: CDR1 SSHAT, CDR2 FNYEAQ (reference sequence). DNA of the CDR3: TGTGCCAGCAGGGCAGGGACAGCCGGGGAGCTGTTTTTT. Translating it yields CASRAGTAGELFF.